A single sample is the source of the 16 T cell receptor beta chains below, sequenced in a study of T cells in Graves' hyperthyroidism and ophthalmopathy. Researchers amplified the TCR beta CDR3 regions from RNA transcripts. HTBI primers drove first-round RT-PCR of the TCR CDR3. From the multiplex PCR reads, TCRdb called clonotypes with MiXCR, one entry per CDR3 protein. The table shows some 500,000 distinct CDR3 sequences, with about 24% occurring only once. Sequencing input: blood. The receptors stem from a woman in her 30s with Graves' ophthalmopathy.

This clonotype has ten or more counts. This sequence joins TRBV7-8 and TRBJ1-2; D is ambiguous. Trimming removed 1 base at V and 5 bases at J, with 8 bases between. This CDR3 comprises 13 residues. The germline V gene has CDR1 SGHVS and CDR2 FQNEAQ. The CDR3 reads CASSLGPSYGYTF. CDR3 nucleotide sequence: TGTGCCAGCAGCTTAGGCCCCAGTTATGGCTACACCTTC.

This clonotype was seen more than once but under ten times. CDR3 nucleotide sequence: TGTGCCAGCAGCTTCGAGGCTTACCCCGCCTACGAGCAGTACTTC. Its protein product is CASSFEAYPAYEQYF. The chain joins TRBV11-2 to TRBJ2-7; the D is unclear. The V gene lost 3 bases and the J gene lost 2 bases, with 14 bases spanning the gap. This CDR3 has 15 residues. The germline V gene has CDR1 SGHAT and CDR2 FQNNGV.

This clonotype has a count of ten or more. V usage is TRBV6-2 or TRBV6-3 and J usage is TRBJ2-2, with a weak D call TRBD1 (5 bases). The V gene lost 7 bases and the J gene lost 5 bases, with 14 bases spanning the gap. This CDR3 is 14 amino acids long. CDR1 and CDR2 from the germline V gene are MNHEY and SVGEGT. The CDR3 nucleotides are TGTGCCAGCAAATTGACAGAGTTTACCGGGGAGCTGTTTTTT. As protein: CASKLTEFTGELFF.

This clonotype has at least ten counts. The chain links TRBV19 to TRBJ1-1; 8 bases align to TRBD1. Germline V CDR1 and CDR2: LNHDA, SQIVND (reference sequence). The length of the CDR3 is 15 residues. The ends lost 4 bases at V and 4 bases at J; junction bases unmatched: 8. CDR3 region: CASSTSGGWGTEAFF. Here the CDR3 DNA reads TGTGCCAGTAGTACCTCAGGGGGCTGGGGCACTGAAGCTTTCTTT.

This clonotype was detected ten times or more. V is TRBV12-3 or TRBV12-4 and J is TRBJ2-5; 13 bases line up with TRBD2. The CDR3 has 15 residues. V shed 6 bases, J shed 5 bases, and the junction held 6 bases outside the gene matches. The CDR3 sequence: CASSGTSGVGETQYF. The CDR3 coding sequence is TGTGCCAGCAGCGGGACTAGCGGGGTCGGGGAGACCCAGTACTTC.

This clonotype was seen many times. This sequence joins TRBV10-3 and TRBJ1-2; 10 nucleotides agree with TRBD1. This CDR3 region has 16 residues. Germline V CDR1 and CDR2: ENHRY, SYGVKD. Trimming took 8 bases from V and 1 from J; bases not matched to a gene: 10. The CDR3 sequence is CAIDGGGQGVNYGYTF. The CDR3 coding sequence is TGTGCCATCGACGGGGGTGGACAGGGGGTTAACTATGGCTACACCTTC.

This clonotype was seen many times. V and J are TRBV20-1 and TRBJ1-1; D gene unclear. CDR3 length: 15 amino acids. The germline CDR1 and CDR2 sequences are DFQATT and SNEGSKA (reference sequence). V was shortened by 1 base and J by 6 bases, with 18 bases between the two germline ends. Here the CDR3 reads CSARGPPHPDAEAFF. The CDR3 DNA follows: TGCAGTGCTAGAGGGCCGCCACATCCGGACGCTGAAGCTTTCTTT.

This clonotype occurred many times. The V gene is TRBV20-1, the J gene TRBJ2-7, with D unresolved. This CDR3 region has 13 residues. V was clipped by 3 bases and J by 0 bases, with 9 bases between them. Germline CDR1 DFQATT, CDR2 SNEGSKA (reference sequence). The CDR3: CSASSYSSYEQYF. The DNA for the CDR3 is TGCAGTGCTAGCTCGTATAGCTCCTACGAGCAGTACTTC.

This clonotype was counted at least ten times. J is TRBJ2-7 and V is TRBV20-1, with D perhaps TRBD1 (5 bases). Germline CDR1 is DFQATT and CDR2 is SNEGSKA (reference sequence). The CDR3 length is 12 residues. Trimming removed 4 bases at V and 7 bases at J, with 14 bases between. This CDR3 is CSATTGIREQYF. For the CDR3, the DNA is TGCAGTGCTACCACAGGAATACGGGAGCAGTACTTC.

The table lists this clonotype with many counts. The chain employs TRBV18 and TRBJ1-1, with 10 bases matching TRBD1. V was clipped by 4 bases and J by 4 bases; unmatched bases: 9. The CDR3 has 16 amino acids. Germline V lookup: CDR1 KGHSH, CDR2 LQKENI. CDR3 region: CASSQRDRGGSTEAFF. The CDR3 coding sequence is TGTGCCAGCTCACAAAGGGACAGGGGAGGTTCCACTGAAGCTTTCTTT.

In this sample, this clonotype turned up many times. This rearrangement joins TRBV20-1 to TRBJ1-1, with 8 nucleotides matching TRBD1. CDR1 is DFQATT, CDR2 SNEGSKA, per germline (reference sequence). V lost 2 bases and J lost 1; bases outside the gene matches: 3. The CDR3 is made up of 14 amino acids. The CDR3 sequence: CSARTGGENTEAFF. CDR3 in DNA: TGCAGTGCTAGAACAGGGGGAGAGAACACTGAAGCTTTCTTT.

In DNA form, the CDR3 reads TGTGCCAGCAGCGAAGGACAGGGAAACACCATATATTTT. It translates to CASSEGQGNTIYF. The gene calls are TRBV28 and TRBJ1-3; D perhaps matches TRBD1 (6 bases). CDR1 and CDR2 from the germline V gene are MDHEN and SYDVKM. The CDR3 loop spans 13 amino acids. V lost 6 bases to trimming and J lost 4 bases, with 10 bases between them.

This clonotype was counted ten times or more. The chain is built from TRBV11-1 and TRBJ1-3, with 7 positions matching TRBD1. Germline loops: CDR1 SGHAT, CDR2 FQDESV (reference sequence). CDR3 length: 17 amino acids. V dropped 5 bases and J dropped 0; count of bases not matched to a gene: 10. CDR3 DNA sequence: TGTGCCAGCAGCAGCAGGGGGGCCCGCTACTCTGGAAACACCATATATTTT. Amino acid sequence: CASSSRGARYSGNTIYF.

This clonotype came up a few times. In nucleotides, the CDR3 is TGTGCCAGCAGCTTGGCCGCGATGTACGAGCAGTACTTC. Encoded protein: CASSLAAMYEQYF. J is TRBJ2-7 and V is TRBV11-2, with D hard to call. Deletions cut 3 bases from V and 4 bases from J, with 10 bases between. Germline lookup yields CDR1 SGHAT and CDR2 FQNNGV. This CDR3 comprises 13 residues.

This clonotype was detected many times. The V gene is TRBV6-4, the J gene TRBJ1-2; 8 positions agree with TRBD1. The CDR3 extends over 19 amino acids. Germline assignment: CDR1 MRHNA and CDR2 SNTAGT. Trimming cost V 6 bases and J 7 bases; bases outside gene matches: 25. The chain's CDR3 is CASSPWSGYTGTGDSGYTF. Here the CDR3 DNA reads TGTGCCAGCAGCCCCTGGTCCGGGTACACCGGGACAGGTGACAGTGGCTACACCTTC.

The chain joins TRBV20-1 to TRBJ2-7; 16 positions agree with TRBD2. Germline CDR1 is DFQATT and CDR2 is SNEGSKA (reference sequence). The CDR3 has 17 amino acids. Losses at the gene ends were 6 bases for V and 0 bases for J; bases not matched to a gene: 8. In DNA, the CDR3 is TGCAGTGCCAGCCAGGGGACTAGCGGGAGGGGCTCCTACGAGCAGTACTTC. It translates to CSASQGTSGRGSYEQYF.